This TCR beta chain was recovered during a study of T-cell memory formation after mild COVID-19 (dated by TCRdb to the early 2020s). For the wider study: TCR sequence clusters from the two donors were found to be largely donor specific. Longitudinal TCRalpha and TCRbeta repertoire sequencing tracked T-cell clones expanding and contracting after mild COVID-19 in a couple of donors. The cohort was made up of two young adult volunteers, one female and one male, who were previously healthy.

Ficoll-Paque density gradient centrifugation was used to isolate PBMCs. General findings and caveats noted by the study authors: The second-wave clones that peaked on day 37 were not confirmed to be SARS-CoV-2 specific. The detection of some responding clones in pre-infection memory suggests that pre-existing cross-reactive memory T cells joined the SARS-CoV-2 response. From day 15 to 85, contracting clones showed balanced CD4/CD8 phenotypes, whereas a second wave of clones that expanded from day 15 to 37 leaned towards CD4+. Only two mild cases were covered by the study, and larger cohorts that include severe cases with pre-infection samples were considered necessary. Contracting CD4+ clones turned up mainly in the CM and EM memory subsets, whereas EMRA was where CD8+ clones were enriched.

Notes on this clonotype: This receptor's antigen is unknown. Per-base qualities were not stored, and no clone one base away is much larger.

TCRdb lists the instrument as Illumina NovaSeq 6000. cDNA libraries for TCRalpha and TCRbeta were prepared by 5'RACE using constant-segment primers, with sample barcodes and unique molecular identifiers added. RNA was extracted from every sample with Trizol reagent. The libraries were amplified in two PCR steps, and the second step added a second sample barcode and Illumina TruSeq adapters. Libraries were sequenced on an Illumina NovaSeq with 2 x 150 bp paired-end reads. The authors' analysis ran thus. Demultiplexing of reads and collapsing into UMI-guided consensus sequences were performed with migec v1.2.7. Using mixcr v2.1.11, UMI consensuses were aligned to TRA and TRB V and J templates and then assembled into clonotypes. Clonotypes were classified as expanded or contracted when called significant by both edgeR and NoisET, with noise models trained on biological replicates. edgeR calls used a false discovery rate-adjusted p below 0.01 and a log2 fold-change threshold of 1. PCA with hierarchical clustering of max-normalized trajectories of the 1000 most abundant clonotypes was used as exploratory dynamics analysis. Each responding clone was given a CD4 or CD8 phenotype based on the CD4+ and CD8+ repertoires, which had been sequenced separately. Using fastp at Q25 and MiXCR, TCRdb reprocessed the public reads and kept productive beta chains. Rows are unified per CDR3 protein, each entry keeping the most common DNA and genes. The V and J calls come from TCRdb's annotation, not from the publication. This sample holds about 620,000 distinct CDR3 sequences; roughly 18% were observed only once. The ten top clones hold about 12% of the sample.

From the cysteine through the phenylalanine, the CDR3 covers 13 amino acids. CDR3 DNA is the only sequence kept; it has 39 bases, read in frame from the first base. The germline V gene supplies CDR1 SGDLS and CDR2 YYNGEE. V has 5 bases trimmed and J has 6 bases trimmed; junction bases matching no gene number 5. This clonotype originated in an adult woman who had mild COVID-19 (a few samples of this study predate the infection). The sample titles of this study are shuffled in the database, so cell type and time point are left out; the donor was told from shared clones. Sequencing was done on a sample of PBMCs or a T cell subset sorted from them (not recorded which). The V gene is TRBV9 and the J gene is TRBJ1-2, and TRBD1 aligns with 9 junction nucleotides. This receptor has the CDR3 CASRAQGANGYTF. The bases read TGTGCCAGCAGAGCACAGGGGGCGAATGGCTACACCTTC. Supplemented by the reference TRBV9 and TRBJ1-2 proteins around the CDR3, the complete variable domain is DSGVTQTPKHLITATGQRVTLRCSPRSGDLSVYWYQQSLDQGLQFLIQYYNGEERAKGNILERFSAQQFPDLHSELNLSSLELGDSALYFCASRAQGANGYTFGSGTRLTVV.